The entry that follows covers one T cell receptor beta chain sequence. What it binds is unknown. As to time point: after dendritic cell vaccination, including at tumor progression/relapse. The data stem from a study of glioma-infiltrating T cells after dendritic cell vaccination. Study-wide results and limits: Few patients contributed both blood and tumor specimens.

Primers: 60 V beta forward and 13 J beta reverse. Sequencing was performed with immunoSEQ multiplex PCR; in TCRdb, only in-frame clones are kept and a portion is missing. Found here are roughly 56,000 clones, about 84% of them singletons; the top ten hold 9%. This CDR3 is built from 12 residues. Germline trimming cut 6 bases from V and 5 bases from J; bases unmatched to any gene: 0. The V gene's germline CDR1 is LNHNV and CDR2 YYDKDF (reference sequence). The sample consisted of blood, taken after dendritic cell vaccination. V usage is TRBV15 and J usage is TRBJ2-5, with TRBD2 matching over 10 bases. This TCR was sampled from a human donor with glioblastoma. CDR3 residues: CATRGLAETQYF. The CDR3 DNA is TGTGCCACCAGGGGACTAGCGGAGACCCAGTACTTC.